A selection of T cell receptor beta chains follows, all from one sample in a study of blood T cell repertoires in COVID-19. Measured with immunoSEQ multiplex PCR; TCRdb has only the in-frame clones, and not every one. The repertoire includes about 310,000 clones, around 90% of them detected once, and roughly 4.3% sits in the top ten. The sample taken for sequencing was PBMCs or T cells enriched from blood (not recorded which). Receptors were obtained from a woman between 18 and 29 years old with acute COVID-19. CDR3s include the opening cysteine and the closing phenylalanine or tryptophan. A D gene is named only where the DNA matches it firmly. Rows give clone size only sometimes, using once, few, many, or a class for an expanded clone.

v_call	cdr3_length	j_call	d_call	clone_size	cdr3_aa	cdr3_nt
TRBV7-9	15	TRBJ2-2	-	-	CASSFWRENTGELFF	TGTGCCAGCAGCTTTTGGCGGGAGAACACCGGGGAGCTGTTTTTT
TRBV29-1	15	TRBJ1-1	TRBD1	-	CSAYRGQVSGTEAFF	TGCAGCGCCTACAGGGGACAGGTGTCAGGCACTGAAGCTTTCTTT
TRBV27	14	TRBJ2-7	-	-	CASSARDTYYEQYF	TGTGCCAGCAGTGCCCGGGACACCTACTACGAGCAGTACTTC
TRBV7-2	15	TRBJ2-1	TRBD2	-	CASSSSSGTYNEQFF	TGTGCCAGCAGCTCCTCTAGCGGGACCTACAATGAGCAGTTCTTC
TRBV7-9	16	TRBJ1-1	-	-	CASSFPTGSRNTEAFF	TGTGCCAGCAGCTTCCCAACAGGGTCAAGGAACACTGAAGCTTTCTTT
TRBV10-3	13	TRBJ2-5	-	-	CAIRPGEGETQYF	TGTGCCATCCGCCCCGGGGAAGGAGAGACCCAGTACTTC
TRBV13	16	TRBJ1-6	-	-	CASSLGRGRYNSPLHF	TGTGCCAGCAGCTTAGGGCGCGGCAGATATAATTCACCCCTCCACTTT
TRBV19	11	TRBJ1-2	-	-	CASLGGYGYTF	TGTGCCAGTCTAGGGGGCTATGGCTACACCTTC
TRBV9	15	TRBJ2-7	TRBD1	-	CASSVIDYWTGEGYF	TGTGCCAGCAGCGTAATTGACTACTGGACAGGGGAGGGGTACTTC
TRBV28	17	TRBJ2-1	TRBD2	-	CASSSPLAGSSYNEQFF	TGTGCCAGCAGTTCCCCATTAGCGGGAAGCTCCTACAATGAGCAGTTCTTC
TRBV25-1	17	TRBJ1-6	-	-	CASSPWEGRAGNSPLHF	TGTGCCAGCAGCCCGTGGGAGGGGCGCGCGGGGAATTCACCCCTCCACTTT
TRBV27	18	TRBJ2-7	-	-	CASSLSIGGAYSSYEQYF	TGTGCCAGCAGTTTATCGATAGGGGGTGCCTACAGCTCCTACGAGCAGTACTTC
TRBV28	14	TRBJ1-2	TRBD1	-	CASSPDRATYGYTF	TGTGCCAGCAGCCCAGACAGGGCGACCTATGGCTACACCTTC
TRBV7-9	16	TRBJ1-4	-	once	CASSLGRAGSIEKLFF	TGTGCCAGCAGCTTAGGTCGGGCAGGGTCCATTGAAAAACTGTTTTTT
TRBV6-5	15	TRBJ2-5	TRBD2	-	CASSYSKGGPETQYF	TGTGCCAGCAGTTACTCTAAGGGAGGGCCAGAGACCCAGTACTTC
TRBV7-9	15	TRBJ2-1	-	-	CASSLRAGDYNEQFF	TGTGCCAGCAGCTTAAGGGCAGGGGACTACAATGAGCAGTTCTTC
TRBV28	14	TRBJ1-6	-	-	CASSQSSGASPLHF	TGTGCCAGCAGTCAATCTTCAGGGGCTTCACCCCTCCACTTT